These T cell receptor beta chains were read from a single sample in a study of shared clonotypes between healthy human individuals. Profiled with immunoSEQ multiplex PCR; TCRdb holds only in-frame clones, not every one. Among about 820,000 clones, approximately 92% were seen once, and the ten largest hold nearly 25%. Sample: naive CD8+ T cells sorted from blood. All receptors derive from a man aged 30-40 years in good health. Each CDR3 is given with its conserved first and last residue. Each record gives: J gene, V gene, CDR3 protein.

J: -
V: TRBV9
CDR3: CASSPSGSPYEQYF

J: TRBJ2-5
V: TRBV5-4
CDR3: CASSLLGAGQETQYF

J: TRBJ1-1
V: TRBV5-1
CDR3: CASRPSNRDHTEAFF

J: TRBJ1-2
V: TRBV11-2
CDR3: CASSVRGNYGYTF

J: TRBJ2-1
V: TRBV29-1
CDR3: CSVEDLPDLSSYNEQFF

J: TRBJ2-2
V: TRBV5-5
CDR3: CASNAAQGSGELFF

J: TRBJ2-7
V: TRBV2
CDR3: CASSEAHRGVYEQYF

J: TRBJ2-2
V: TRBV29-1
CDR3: CSVDGGHYTGELFF

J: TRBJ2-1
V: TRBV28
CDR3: CASITGVDNYNEQFF

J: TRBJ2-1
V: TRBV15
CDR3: CATSRGGVTGALGEQFF

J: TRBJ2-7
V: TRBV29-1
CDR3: CSVEKTGSSSYEQYF

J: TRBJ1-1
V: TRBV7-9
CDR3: CASSFLDRVDTEAFF

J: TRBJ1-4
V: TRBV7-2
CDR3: CASSSGPLGEKLFF

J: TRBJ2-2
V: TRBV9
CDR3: CASSSVQGGELFF

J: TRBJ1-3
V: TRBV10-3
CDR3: CAISEKSGNTIYF

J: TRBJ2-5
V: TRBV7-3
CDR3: CASSSQGEQETQYF

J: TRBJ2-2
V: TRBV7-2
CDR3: CASSRRLEGYTGELFF

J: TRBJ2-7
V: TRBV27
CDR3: CASSSFSGEYEQYF

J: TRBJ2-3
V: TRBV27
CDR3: CASSLFASGTSTDTQYF

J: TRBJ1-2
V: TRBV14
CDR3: CASSLGLGSYTF

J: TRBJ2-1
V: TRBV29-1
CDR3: CSAPPLDRGKDEQFF

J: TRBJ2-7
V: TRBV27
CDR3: CASSLSGDYEQYF

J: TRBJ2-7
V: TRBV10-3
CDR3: CAIGGTSGSPEYEQYF

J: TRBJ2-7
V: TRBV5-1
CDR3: CASSDAGSYEQYF

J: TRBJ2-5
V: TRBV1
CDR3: CTSSPGLAGVQTQYF

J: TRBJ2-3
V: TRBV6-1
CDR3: CASSDGGSTDTQYF

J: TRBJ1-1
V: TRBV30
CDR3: CAWKTTMNTEAFF

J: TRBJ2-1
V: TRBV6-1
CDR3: CASSDLWEPLYNEQFF

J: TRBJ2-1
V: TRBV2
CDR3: CASSEGRYSYNEQFF

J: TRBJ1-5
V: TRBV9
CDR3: CASSEPAAGDDSNQPQHF

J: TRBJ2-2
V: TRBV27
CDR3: CASAAASNTGELFF

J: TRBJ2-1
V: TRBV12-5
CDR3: CASGLELAGYNEQFF

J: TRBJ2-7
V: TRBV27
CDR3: CASSNLGASYEQYF